This T cell receptor beta chain was recovered during a study of blood T cell repertoires in COVID-19. The overall study: Material from acute and convalescent COVID-19 was sourced from the United States, Italy and Spain. Sample material is recorded as cDNA or gDNA derived from T cells, B-cell-depleted T cells, or PBMCs.

Libraries were prepared by immunoSEQ multiplex PCR; TCRdb keeps only in-frame clonotypes and omits some of them. The sample includes approximately 35,000 clones, 85% to 95% of them seen just once. CDR1 and CDR2 from the germline V gene are SGHNT and YYREEE (reference sequence). The CDR3 extends over 16 amino acids. The J segment lost 0 bases and the V segment lost 4 bases, leaving 6 bases of the junction unmatched. What was sequenced was peripheral blood. The rearrangement joins TRBV5-4 to TRBJ2-3; 9 bases align to TRBD2. The origin of this receptor is a human donor in a cohort sampled during active COVID-19. Here the CDR3 reads CASSLLAGPSTDTQYF. CDR3 nucleotides: TGTGCCAGCAGCCTCCTAGCGGGACCCAGCACAGATACGCAGTATTTT.